This note documents a single TCR beta chain sequence. What it binds is unknown. Looked up from germline, CDR1 is MNHEY and CDR2 is SMNVEV (reference sequence). This CDR3 is built from 13 residues. V was cut by 3 bases and J by 5 bases, with 11 bases left in between. Both 60 Vbeta primers and 13 Jbeta primers went into the PCR. The data were produced by immunoSEQ multiplex PCR, yet TCRdb's version contains in-frame clones alone and is incomplete. The sample comprises 99,000 or so clones, around 10% of which are singletons, and under 6% rests with the top ten. The data were taken from a study of cytomegalovirus exposure and HLA in healthy donors. Study-level points and caveats: With high specificity and sensitivity, the classifier reportedly diagnosed cytomegalovirus status. Sequencing depth across donors, presence/absence analyses assumed, was roughly uniform.

The specimen was PBMCs. The receptor was derived from a middle-aged man in good health and CMV-seropositive. This rearrangement joins TRBV27 to TRBJ2-7; D is possibly TRBD1 (5 bases). The CDR3 DNA reads as TGTGCCAGCAGTTTTGGGGCTGGGAACGAGCAGTACTTC. Translating gives CASSFGAGNEQYF.